These T cell receptor beta chains were read from a single sample in a study of cytomegalovirus exposure and HLA in healthy donors. Sequenced by immunoSEQ multiplex PCR; TCRdb stores in-frame clones only, minus some. The sample consists of some 76,000 clones, about 78% of them appearing once. The specimen was PBMCs. All receptors derive from a woman in her thirties or forties in good health and CMV-seropositive. The CDR3 runs from the conserved cysteine through the conserved F or W. A D gene is named only where the DNA matches it firmly. Where a row states a size, it is once, few, many or the class of an expanded clone; other rows omit it.

>few|TRBV18|TRBJ2-7|TRBD2
TGTGCCAGCTCACCGACTAGCGGAGAGGGCGAGCAGTACTTC
CASSPTSGEGEQYF
>once|TRBV9|TRBJ1-3|NA
TGTGCCAGCAGCGTAGATGCGGACACCATATATTTT
CASSVDADTIYF
>NA|TRBV11-2|TRBJ2-6|NA
TGTGCCAGCAGCTCGACAAACGCGGGAAACTCTGGGGCCAACGTCCTGACTTTC
CASSSTNAGNSGANVLTF
>NA|TRBV20-1|TRBJ2-3|NA
TGCAGTGCTAACCCGGACAGTGCCTTC
CSANPDSAF
>NA|TRBV6-4|TRBJ2-1|TRBD2
TGTGCCAGCAGTGACGGGCCAGCGGGGGGGCACAATGAGCAGTTCTTC
CASSDGPAGGHNEQFF
>NA|TRBV28|TRBJ1-5|NA
TGTGCCAGCAGTCGGGGAGGGGCGGATCAGCCCCAGCATTTT
CASSRGGADQPQHF
>NA|TRBV10-3|TRBJ2-5|TRBD1
TGTGCCATCCGCGGCGGACAGGGGGACCAAGAGACCCAGTACTTC
CAIRGGQGDQETQYF
>NA|TRBV18|TRBJ1-1|NA
TGTGCCAGCTCAAGGACATCGAACACTGAAGCTTTCTTT
CASSRTSNTEAFF
>NA|TRBV7-7|TRBJ2-1|NA
TGTGCCAGCAGCTTAGATGGCAGGGCTGAGCAGTTCTTC
CASSLDGRAEQFF
>once|TRBV28|TRBJ2-3|TRBD2
TGTGCCAGCAGTTTAGCGGGGGTAAGCACAGATACGCAGTATTTT
CASSLAGVSTDTQYF
>NA|TRBV2|TRBJ2-5|TRBD1
TGTGCCAGCAGCGCACCGCAGGGGGAACAAGAGACCCAGTACTTC
CASSAPQGEQETQYF
>NA|TRBV5-4|TRBJ1-5|TRBD1
TGTGCCAGCAGCCCAGGGACAGGGTGGGATCAGCCCCAGCATTTT
CASSPGTGWDQPQHF
>NA|TRBV5-1|TRBJ2-5|NA
TGCGCCAGCAGCTTGGAAAGGGGAGGAGAGACCCAGTACTTC
CASSLERGGETQYF
>once|TRBV7-2|TRBJ2-5|TRBD1
TGTGCCAGCAGCCCGGGACAGGGGGCACTAGAACCCGGTACCCAGTACTTC
CASSPGQGALEPGTQYF
>few|TRBV7-6|TRBJ2-7|TRBD1
TGTGCCAGCAGTCGGGACAGGGGGCCCTACGAGCAGTACTTC
CASSRDRGPYEQYF
>NA|TRBV7-9|TRBJ2-7|NA
TGTGCCAGCAGCTCATCATCTTACGGGCAGTACTTC
CASSSSSYGQYF
>NA|TRBV28|TRBJ2-2|NA
TGCGCCAGCTACGACTGGTGGAACACCGGGGAGCTGTTTTTT
CASYDWWNTGELFF
>NA|TRBV28|TRBJ1-1|TRBD1
TGTGCCAGCAGTTCTCTACAGGGGGCGAGGCTGAACACTGAAGCTTTCTTT
CASSSLQGARLNTEAFF
>NA|TRBV6-1|TRBJ1-1|NA
TGTGCCAGCAGTGAAAGAAGGCAGGGAGGAGTCACTGAAGCTTTCTTT
CASSERRQGGVTEAFF
>NA|TRBV7-2|TRBJ2-5|TRBD2
TGTGCCAGCAGCGTCTCCGGGACTAGCGTGGAGACCCAGTACTTC
CASSVSGTSVETQYF
>few|TRBV5-1|TRBJ1-6|NA
TGCGCCAGCAGCGTGTTTCAGGGGTCGGGGTCACCCCTCCACTTT
CASSVFQGSGSPLHF
>NA|TRBV2|TRBJ1-5|TRBD1
TGTGCCAGCCGGGACAGGGGGATCTATCAGCCCCAGCATTTT
CASRDRGIYQPQHF
>NA|TRBV6-1|TRBJ1-3|NA
TGTGCCAGCAGCCCGGACAGCTCTGGAAACACCATATATTTT
CASSPDSSGNTIYF
>NA|TRBV6-1|TRBJ1-1|TRBD1
TGTGCCAGCAGTGAGGCGGACAGGGAAGCTTTCTTT
CASSEADREAFF
>NA|TRBV7-2|TRBJ1-1|NA
TGTGCCAGCAGCTTGAACAGGGATAGGACTGAAGCTTTCTTT
CASSLNRDRTEAFF
>NA|TRBV7-7|TRBJ2-2|TRBD1
TGTGCCAGCAGCCTAAGGACAGGGGTTAACACCGGGGAGCTGTTTTTT
CASSLRTGVNTGELFF
>NA|TRBV30|TRBJ1-6|NA
TGTGCCTGGGACGGCGGTTCACCCCTCCACTTT
CAWDGGSPLHF
>NA|TRBV19|TRBJ2-2|TRBD2
TGTGCCAGTACCCCTCCTAGCGGGGGGGGCGGGGAGCTGTTTTTT
CASTPPSGGGGELFF
>once|TRBV27|TRBJ2-1|TRBD2
TGTGCCAGCAGGAGCGGGGGGGCCGCCTACAATGAGCAGTTCTTC
CASRSGGAAYNEQFF
>NA|TRBV19|TRBJ1-1|NA
TGTGCCAGTAGTACACAGGGCCTCATCACTGAAGCTTTCTTT
CASSTQGLITEAFF
>once|TRBV5-1|TRBJ2-7|NA
TGCGCCAGCAGCTTGGATCCAGGGCAAGACTACGAGCAGTACTTC
CASSLDPGQDYEQYF
>few|TRBV6-1|TRBJ2-7|TRBD2
TGTGCCAGTGTGGGGGGGTCCACGCAGCAGTACTTC
CASVGGSTQQYF
>NA|TRBV28|TRBJ1-1|NA
TGTGCCAGCAGTAAAAACGGACAACTGAACACTGAAGCTTTCTTT
CASSKNGQLNTEAFF
>NA|TRBV30|TRBJ1-2|TRBD1
TGTGCCTGGAGTGTACTCGGAGGGACAGGGGGAGACTATGGCTACACCTTC
CAWSVLGGTGGDYGYTF
>NA|TRBV5-1|TRBJ2-1|NA
TGCGCCAGCAGCCCCTTAGGGGCCTCCTACAATGAGCAGTTCTTC
CASSPLGASYNEQFF
>NA|TRBV19|TRBJ1-1|TRBD1
TGTGCCAGTAGTGCAGGGACAGGGGGGAACACTGAAGCTTTCTTT
CASSAGTGGNTEAFF
>NA|TRBV4-3|TRBJ2-7|TRBD2
TGCGCCAGCAGCCAGGGACTAGCGGGGGCCAACGCCTACGAGCAGTACTTC
CASSQGLAGANAYEQYF
>NA|TRBV4-3|TRBJ2-3|TRBD1
TGCGCCAGCAGCCAAGCAGGGACAGGGGGTACAAAGGCAGATACGCAGTATTTT
CASSQAGTGGTKADTQYF
>once|TRBV9|TRBJ2-5|NA
TGTGCCAGCAGCTCTCTAACCCAAGAGACCCAGTACTTC
CASSSLTQETQYF
>NA|TRBV7-8|TRBJ2-1|TRBD2
TGTGCCAGCAGCACCTCTAGCGGGGGGGACAATGAGCAGTTCTTC
CASSTSSGGDNEQFF
>NA|TRBV28|TRBJ2-7|TRBD1
TGTGCCAGCAGTTTTGTGGGACAGGGGGCTTACGAGCAGTACTTC
CASSFVGQGAYEQYF
>NA|TRBV10-3|TRBJ1-4|TRBD1
TGTGCCATCAGCCAGACAGGGGATACTAATGAAAAACTGTTTTTT
CAISQTGDTNEKLFF
>NA|TRBV11-2|TRBJ1-4|TRBD1
TGTGCCAGCAGCCTAAGACAGGGGACAGAAAAACTGTTTTTT
CASSLRQGTEKLFF
>NA|TRBV4-1|TRBJ1-2|NA
TGCGCCAGCAGCCCCCCTCGGGGGGGTGGCTACACCTTC
CASSPPRGGGYTF
>NA|TRBV27|TRBJ1-2|NA
TGTGCCAGCAGTCCAGACAGAGTCTATGGCTACACCTTC
CASSPDRVYGYTF
>NA|TRBV7-2|TRBJ2-7|NA
TGTGCCAGCAGCTTATGGGCCACCTACGAGCAGTACTTC
CASSLWATYEQYF
>NA|TRBV5-6|TRBJ1-2|NA
TGTGCCAGCAGGGGGGGACTTCCACCTTTAGTACGCTACACCTTC
CASRGGLPPLVRYTF
>NA|TRBV7-2|TRBJ2-3|TRBD2
TGTGCCAGCAGCTTAAATAGCGGGGGCCCCCGTACAGATACGCAGTATTTT
CASSLNSGGPRTDTQYF
>NA|TRBV10-2|TRBJ1-5|NA
TGCGCCAGCAGGGCCGATTATAGCAATCAGCCCCAGCATTTT
CASRADYSNQPQHF
>NA|TRBV7-9|TRBJ2-7|NA
TGTGCCAGCAGCTTGATACAGGGTGCAGCCTACGAGCAGTACTTC
CASSLIQGAAYEQYF
>NA|TRBV5-1|TRBJ2-2|TRBD1
TGCGCCAGCAGCACGGGACAGGGGGCTGGGACCGGGGAGCTGTTTTTT
CASSTGQGAGTGELFF
>NA|TRBV19|TRBJ2-7|NA
TGTGCCAGTACAGGGGGGTCCTACGAGCAGTACTTC
CASTGGSYEQYF
>once|TRBV30|TRBJ2-7|TRBD2
TGTGTCTGGGGGAGGGAGCCCCTCGAGCAGTACTTC
CVWGREPLEQYF
>NA|TRBV6-5|TRBJ1-2|NA
TGTGCCAGCAGTTACTCCCAGGGGCATGGCTACACCTTC
CASSYSQGHGYTF
>NA|TRBV30|TRBJ2-2|TRBD1
TGTGCCTGGACAGGGGGCGCCGGGTTCGGGGAGCTGTTTTTT
CAWTGGAGFGELFF